This TCR beta chain is drawn from a study of blood T cell repertoires in COVID-19. Background on the study: Sites in the United States, Italy and Spain provided acute and convalescent COVID-19 samples. T cells, B-cell-depleted T cells, or PBMCs provided the cDNA or gDNA that served as material.

Trimming cost V 0 bases and J 7 bases; bases outside gene matches: 10. Germline loops: CDR1 SGDLS, CDR2 YYNGEE. This CDR3 is 16 amino acids long. In the authors' workflow: Estimation of nucleated cell counts was performed using reference gene primer amplification. The protocol was immunoSEQ multiplex PCR, while the TCRdb copy is restricted to in-frame clones and leaves out a portion. D and trimming come from the DNA, and the V and J calls and clone size come from that table. The sample lists tens of thousands of clones, about 70% seen once, with approximately 5.4% in the top ten. The sequencing sample was made of peripheral blood. This chain connects TRBV9 to TRBJ2-5, with 9 nucleotides matching TRBD1. The sequence came from a man aged 45 to 65 with active or convalescent COVID-19. DNA for the CDR3: TGTGCCAGCAGCGTAGAAGGGACAGGGCCCCAGGGGACCCAGTACTTC. Its protein is CASSVEGTGPQGTQYF.